This entry lists 32 T cell receptor beta chains sequenced from one sample in a study of blood T cell repertoires in COVID-19. Data came from immunoSEQ multiplex PCR; TCRdb stores just in-frame clones and leaves some out. The sample contains 200,000 or so clones, around 90% of which appear only once. Sequences were obtained from peripheral blood. The receptors here all came from a man aged 60-69 years who had recovered from COVID-19.

CDR3 DNA sequence: TGTGCCAGCAGCAGACTAGCGGGGGGCAAAGAGACCCAGTACTTC. It specifies CASSRLAGGKETQYF. The V call is TRBV2, the J call TRBJ2-5, with TRBD2 matching over 13 bases. The V gene end was trimmed by 6 bases and the J gene end by 3 bases; junction bases not matched to a gene: 4. Germline-derived CDR1 and CDR2 are SNHLY and FYNNEI. The CDR3 consists of 15 residues.

V and J are TRBV2 and TRBJ1-2, with TRBD1 identical over 8 bases. Germline V gene data show CDR1 as SNHLY and CDR2 as FYNNEI. This CDR3 spans 13 amino acids. The J segment lost 4 bases and the V segment lost 5 bases, leaving 3 bases of the junction unmatched. In DNA, the CDR3 is TGTGCCAGCAGTACGACAGGGGTCTATGGCTACACCTTC. Amino acid sequence: CASSTTGVYGYTF.

V and J are TRBV6-5 and TRBJ1-1; no firm D call. Trimming pared 7 bases from V and 0 bases from J, leaving 9 bases between. Germline-derived CDR1 and CDR2 are MNHEY and SVGAGI. The CDR3 has 13 residues. In DNA form, the CDR3 reads TGTGCCAGCACCCCGGCGGTGAACACTGAAGCTTTCTTT. Encoded protein: CASTPAVNTEAFF.

V usage is TRBV6-5 and J usage is TRBJ1-4, with D hard to call. CDR3 length equals 12 residues. With 6 bases removed from V and 3 bases from J, the gap between germline ends came to 5 bases. From germline, CDR1 is MNHEY and CDR2 SVGAGI. CDR3 in DNA: TGTGCCAGCAGGCGGGCTAATGAAAAACTGTTTTTT. Encoded protein: CASRRANEKLFF.

J is TRBJ2-1 and V is TRBV4-3, with D possibly matching TRBD1 (5 bases). Trimming left V 4 bases short and J 8 bases short, with 15 bases between. This CDR3 has 14 amino acids. Germline CDR1 reads LGHNA; CDR2 reads YSLEER. The CDR3 loop is CASSPGYWGDEQFF. DNA for the CDR3: TGCGCCAGCAGCCCTGGGTATTGGGGCGATGAGCAGTTCTTC.

The genes are TRBV2 and TRBJ2-3; 8 nucleotides match TRBD2. From germline, CDR1 is SNHLY and CDR2 FYNNEI. Unmatched junction bases numbered 7, after V lost 0 bases and J lost 11 bases. This CDR3 spans 14 amino acids. The CDR3 here is CASSEALRGGGQYF. CDR3 DNA: TGTGCCAGCAGTGAAGCGCTTCGGGGGGGAGGGCAGTATTTT.

The rearrangement joins TRBV3-1 (or the pseudogene TRBV3-2) to TRBJ2-3; 8 bases map to TRBD2. The CDR3 is 15 residues long. V lost 7 bases and J lost 0; bases outside the gene matches: 6. Germline CDR1 and CDR2: LGHDT and YNNKEL (reference sequence). As DNA, the CDR3 is TGTGCCAGCAATGGCGGGAGGTTTAGCACAGATACGCAGTATTTT. Translation gives CASNGGRFSTDTQYF.

The chain carries TRBV5-8 and TRBJ2-7; D is possibly TRBD1 (5 bases). The CDR3 consists of 14 residues. V was pared by 4 bases and J by 2 bases, with 13 bases between. Germline V gives CDR1 SGHTS, CDR2 YDEGEE. Written as DNA, the CDR3 is TGTGCCAGCAGCCTTTGGACACAGACCTACGAGCAGTACTTC. Its protein is CASSLWTQTYEQYF.

The V gene is TRBV5-6, the J gene TRBJ2-5, with 8 bases lining up with TRBD2. The CDR3 length is 18 residues. V lost 4 bases to trimming and J lost 0 bases; unmatched junction nucleotides: 14. The V gene's germline CDR1 is SGHDT and CDR2 YYEEEE. This CDR3 reads CASSPSRAAGEYQETQYF. DNA for the CDR3: TGTGCCAGCAGCCCATCGAGGGCAGCGGGGGAGTACCAAGAGACCCAGTACTTC.

V gene TRBV29-1 combines with J gene TRBJ2-5; D is unresolved. CDR1 is SQVTM, CDR2 ANQGSEA, per germline. The V end lost 7 bases, the J end lost 2 bases, and 11 bases lay between the germline ends. The CDR3 has 12 residues. CDR3 sequence reads: CSGVAVQETQYF. The CDR3, as DNA: TGCAGCGGGGTAGCCGTTCAAGAGACCCAGTACTTC.

V gene TRBV14 combines with J gene TRBJ1-1, with D maybe TRBD1 (5 bases). The length of the CDR3 is 19 residues. Germline CDR1 reads SGHDN; CDR2 reads FVKESK. Trimming removed 4 bases at V and 1 base at J, with 25 bases between. The CDR3 DNA sequence: TGTGCCAGCAGCCGCAATCAGGGTACTTGGAGAACGGGGAACACTGAAGCTTTCTTT. Its protein is CASSRNQGTWRTGNTEAFF.

For the CDR3, the DNA is TGTGCCAGCAGTGAAGGACTAGCGGGTAACACCCAGTACTTC. It yields the protein CASSEGLAGNTQYF. The chain uses TRBV6-1 and TRBJ2-5; the match to TRBD2 covers 10 bases. V was clipped by 1 base and J by 8 bases; unmatched bases: 4. Per germline, CDR1 MNHNS and CDR2 SASEGT. The CDR3 runs 14 residues.

The chain joins TRBV11-2 to TRBJ2-7; perhaps TRBD1 as D (6 bases). Trimming stripped 5 bases from V and 1 base from J, with 12 bases between. The CDR3 has 14 residues. Per the germline V gene, CDR1 is SGHAT and CDR2 is FQNNGV. The CDR3 reads CASSRQEDSYEQYF. The CDR3 DNA sequence: TGTGCCAGCAGCCGACAGGAGGATTCCTACGAGCAGTACTTC. The full variable domain, completed using reference TRBV11-2 and TRBJ2-7, is EAGVAQSPRYKIIEKRQSVAFWCNPISGHATLYWYQQILGQGPKLLIQFQNNGVVDDSQLPKDRFSAERLKGVDSTLKIQPAKLEDSAVYLCASSRQEDSYEQYFGPGTRLTVT.

The chain combines TRBV2 with TRBJ1-1; a possible D gene is TRBD1 (5 bases). There are 13 residues in the CDR3. The germline CDR1 and CDR2 sequences are SNHLY and FYNNEI. V shed 4 bases and J shed 1 base, with 7 bases lying between them. DNA of the CDR3: TGTGCCAGCAGTGCAGGGCCGAACACTGAAGCTTTCTTT. It encodes CASSAGPNTEAFF.

The chain has TRBV4-2 and TRBJ2-1, with 11 bases identical to TRBD1. Germline assignment: CDR1 LGHNA and CDR2 YNFKEQ. CDR3 size: 16 residues. Trimming removed 4 bases from V and 3 bases from J; junction bases left unmatched: 5. The CDR3 bases are TGTGCCAGCAGCCGGATCGGGACAGGGGGCTACAATGAGCAGTTCTTC. It specifies CASSRIGTGGYNEQFF.

The rearrangement links TRBV28 to TRBJ1-1; 7 bases agree with TRBD1. The length of the CDR3 is 14 residues. V shed 3 bases and J 9 bases; nucleotides not matched to a gene: 10. CDR1 MDHEN and CDR2 SYDVKM come from the germline V gene. The CDR3 is CASSFQGTVKKAFF. In DNA, the CDR3 is TGTGCCAGCAGTTTCCAAGGGACAGTCAAGAAAGCTTTCTTT.

This chain uses TRBV7-6 with TRBJ2-3; D gene ambiguous. The germline gives CDR1 SGHVS, CDR2 FNYEAQ. Trimming pared 5 bases from V and 0 bases from J, leaving 21 bases between. The CDR3 spans 18 residues. The CDR3 region has the DNA TGTGCCAGCAGCCCCCGAATGGAGACCCCCATGAGCACAGATACGCAGTATTTT. Amino acid sequence: CASSPRMETPMSTDTQYF.

The chain is built from TRBV7-3 and TRBJ1-6; a weak D match, TRBD1 (6 bases). V gave up 5 bases and J gave up 6 bases, with 8 bases separating them. The CDR3 spans 13 residues. Germline loops: CDR1 SGHTA, CDR2 FQGTGA. DNA for the CDR3: TGTGCCAGCAGCCGGACAGCTAATTCACCCCTCCACTTT. Translation: CASSRTANSPLHF.

V usage is TRBV14 and J usage is TRBJ2-7, with TRBD2 matching 9 bases. The germline V gene has CDR1 SGHDN and CDR2 FVKESK. Losses at the gene ends were 1 base for V and 2 bases for J; bases not matched to a gene: 3. This CDR3 contains 15 residues. CDR3 DNA: TGTGCCAGCAGCCAAGGGCTAGCGGGGACCTACGAGCAGTACTTC. Its translation: CASSQGLAGTYEQYF.

The chain combines TRBV2 with TRBJ2-5; 10 bases fit TRBD2. Germline CDR1 and CDR2: SNHLY and FYNNEI. V was clipped by 6 bases and J by 4 bases; unmatched bases: 8. The CDR3 length is 15 residues. CDR3 region: CASRVSGRARETQYF. The CDR3 DNA follows: TGTGCCAGCAGGGTAAGCGGGAGGGCCCGAGAGACCCAGTACTTC. The full variable domain, completed using reference TRBV2 and TRBJ2-5, is EPEVTQTPSHQVTQMGQEVILRCVPISNHLYFYWYRQILGQKVEFLVSFYNNEISEKSEIFDDQFSVERPDGSNFTLKIRSTKLEDSAMYFCASRVSGRARETQYFGPGTRLLVL.

This clone was found a few times. This chain links TRBV19 with TRBJ1-5, with 8 bases identical to TRBD1. The CDR3 spans 14 residues. CDR1 is LNHDA, CDR2 SQIVND, per germline (reference sequence). V was clipped by 7 bases and J by 7 bases; unmatched bases: 9. CDR3 DNA sequence: TGTGCCAGTACTATGGACAGGGCAGGACAGCCCCAGCATTTT. It is translated as CASTMDRAGQPQHF.

This clone has just a few counts. The rearrangement uses TRBV18 and TRBJ1-1; D is undetermined. Germline V gene data show CDR1 as KGHSH and CDR2 as LQKENI. The CDR3 has 13 amino acids. V dropped 6 bases and J dropped 1 base, with 9 bases sitting between them. The CDR3 DNA is TGTGCCAGCTCTCGGGATGAGAACACTGAAGCTTTCTTT. Protein product: CASSRDENTEAFF.

The chain combines TRBV28 with TRBJ2-3, with TRBD2 as a possible D gene (6 bases). The length of the CDR3 is 12 residues. The germline V gene has CDR1 MDHEN and CDR2 SYDVKM. Trimming cost V 4 bases and J 6 bases, with 8 bases left between them. The CDR3 nucleotides read TGTGCCAGCAGTTGGAGGGGTGATACGCAGTATTTT. Translated, it gives CASSWRGDTQYF. The entire variable domain, with the rest obtained from reference TRBV28 and TRBJ2-3, is as follows: DVKVTQSSRYLVKRTGEKVFLECVQDMDHENMFWYRQDPGLGLRLIYFSYDVKMKEKGDIPEGYSVSREKKERFSLILESASTNQTSMYLCASSWRGDTQYFGPGTRLTVL.

This clone was seen just once. This chain uses TRBV19 with TRBJ2-5; 9 bases match TRBD1. Germline loops: CDR1 LNHDA, CDR2 SQIVND (reference sequence). The CDR3 is made up of 15 amino acids. With V trimmed by 6 bases and J by 1 base, 6 bases remained unmatched. The CDR3 loop is CASSLTDRGQETQYF. CDR3 bases: TGTGCCAGTAGCTTGACGGACAGGGGCCAAGAGACCCAGTACTTC.

The chain uses TRBV3-1 (or the pseudogene TRBV3-2) and TRBJ2-7, with TRBD1 identical over 9 bases. The CDR3 has 14 residues. V lost 4 bases to trimming and J lost 5 bases; unmatched junction nucleotides: 6. Germline V gives CDR1 LGHDT, CDR2 YNNKEL (reference sequence). CDR3 protein: CASSRPGQGNEQYF. CDR3 coding DNA: TGTGCCAGCAGCCGACCGGGACAGGGTAACGAGCAGTACTTC.

This chain links TRBV4-3 with TRBJ2-1; 11 nucleotides agree with TRBD2. CDR1 LGHNA and CDR2 YSLEER come from the germline V gene. The CDR3 has 17 amino acids. V was pared by 0 bases and J by 5 bases, with 6 bases of the junction left unmatched. The chain's CDR3 is CASSQDSTSGTHNEQFF. The CDR3 region has the DNA TGCGCCAGCAGCCAAGATTCGACTAGCGGGACCCACAATGAGCAGTTCTTC.

There are a few counts of this clone. Other DNA sequences in the same sample also yield this CDR3. The chain is built from TRBV5-1 and TRBJ2-7, with 7 bases that match TRBD2. With V trimmed by 0 bases and J by 4 bases, 1 base remained unmatched. CDR1 is SGHRS, CDR2 YFSETQ, per germline. The CDR3 is 13 residues long. In nucleotides, the CDR3 is TGCGCCAGCAGCTTGGTAGCGGGTTACGAGCAGTACTTC. This codes for CASSLVAGYEQYF.

The chain joins TRBV10-3 to TRBJ2-7, with 8 bases matching TRBD1. The germline V gene encodes CDR1 ENHRY and CDR2 SYGVKD. This CDR3 region has 13 residues. Germline trimming cut 10 bases from V and 5 bases from J; bases unmatched to any gene: 10. CDR3 bases: TGTGCCACCCTCGGGGCAGGGGGCCACGAGCAGTACTTC. Its translation: CATLGAGGHEQYF.

This sequence joins TRBV5-5 and TRBJ2-1, with 13 bases that match TRBD2. Per the germline V gene, CDR1 is SGHKS and CDR2 is YYEKEE (reference sequence). The V gene end was trimmed by 4 bases and the J gene end by 9 bases; junction bases not matched to a gene: 10. The CDR3 has 16 amino acids. The CDR3 here is CASSTLTSGGRGEQFF. The CDR3 coding sequence is TGTGCCAGCAGCACCCTGACTAGCGGGGGGCGAGGTGAGCAGTTCTTC.

This clone has just one count. The chain links TRBV21-1 to TRBJ1-6. TRBV21-1 is designated a pseudogene. This CDR3 contains 15 residues. The CDR3 bases are TGTGCCAGGAAGACTGTGAGCTCCTATAATTCACCCCTCCACTTT. The encoded protein is CARKTVSSYNSPLHF.

This chain uses TRBV12-3 or TRBV12-4 with TRBJ1-1; D might be TRBD1 (5 bases). The CDR3 is 13 amino acids. Trimming left V 5 bases short and J 0 bases short, with 7 bases between. CDR3 coding DNA: TGTGCCAGCAGTGTGACAGTGAACACTGAAGCTTTCTTT. Encoded protein: CASSVTVNTEAFF.

For the CDR3, the DNA is TGTGCCAGTAGTACCCGGACACCCCGTAGCAATCAGCCCCAGCATTTT. Translation gives CASSTRTPRSNQPQHF. The rearrangement links TRBV19 to TRBJ1-5, with a tentative D call TRBD1 (5 bases). This CDR3 is 16 amino acids long. The V end was cut by 4 bases, the J end by 0 bases, with 13 bases between. The germline gives CDR1 LNHDA, CDR2 SQIVND (reference sequence).